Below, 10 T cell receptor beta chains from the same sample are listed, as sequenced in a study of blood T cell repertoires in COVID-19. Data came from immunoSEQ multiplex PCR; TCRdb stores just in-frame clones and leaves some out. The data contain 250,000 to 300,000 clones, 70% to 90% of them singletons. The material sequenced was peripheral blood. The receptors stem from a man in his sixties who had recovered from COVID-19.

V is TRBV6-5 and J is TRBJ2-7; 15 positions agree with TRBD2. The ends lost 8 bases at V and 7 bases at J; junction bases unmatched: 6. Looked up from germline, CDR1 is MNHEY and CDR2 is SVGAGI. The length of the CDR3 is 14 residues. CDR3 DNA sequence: TGTGCCAGCGGACTAGCGGGAGGGCCCCCGGAGCAGTACTTC. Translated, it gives CASGLAGGPPEQYF.

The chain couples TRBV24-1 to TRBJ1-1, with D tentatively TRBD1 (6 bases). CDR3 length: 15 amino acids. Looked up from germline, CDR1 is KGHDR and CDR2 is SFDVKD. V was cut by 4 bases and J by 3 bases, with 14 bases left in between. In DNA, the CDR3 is TGTGCCACCAGTGACCGGGACATACACCACACTGAAGCTTTCTTT. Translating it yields CATSDRDIHHTEAFF.

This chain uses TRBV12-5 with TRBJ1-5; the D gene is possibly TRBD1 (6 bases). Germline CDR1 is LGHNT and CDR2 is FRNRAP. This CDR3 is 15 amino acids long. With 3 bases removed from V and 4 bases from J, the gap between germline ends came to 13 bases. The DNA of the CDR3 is TGTGCTAGTGGTTTTACAGGGAAAGGAAATCAGCCCCAGCATTTT. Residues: CASGFTGKGNQPQHF.

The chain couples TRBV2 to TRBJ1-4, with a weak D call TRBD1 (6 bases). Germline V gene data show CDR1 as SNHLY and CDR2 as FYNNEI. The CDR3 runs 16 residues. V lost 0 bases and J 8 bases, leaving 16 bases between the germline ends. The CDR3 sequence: CASSEALGGAREKLFF. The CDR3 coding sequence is TGTGCCAGCAGTGAAGCGCTTGGGGGGGCTAGGGAAAAACTGTTTTTT.

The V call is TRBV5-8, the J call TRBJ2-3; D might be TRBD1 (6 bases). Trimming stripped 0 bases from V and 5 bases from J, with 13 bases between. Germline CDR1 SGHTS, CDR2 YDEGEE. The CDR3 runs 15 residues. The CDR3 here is CASSLGQGHIDTQYF. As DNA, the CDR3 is TGTGCCAGCAGCTTGGGGCAGGGGCACATAGATACGCAGTATTTT. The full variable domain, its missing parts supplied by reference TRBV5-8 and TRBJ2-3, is EAGVTQSPTHLIKTRGQQATLRCSPISGHTSVYWYQQALGLGLQFLLWYDEGEERNRGNFPPRFSGRQFPNYSSELNVNALELEDSALYLCASSLGQGHIDTQYFGPGTRLTVL.

For the CDR3, the DNA is TGTGCCAGCAGTGATGATCGGGGGAGGAACACTGAAGCTTTCTTT. Amino acid sequence: CASSDDRGRNTEAFF. The J gene is TRBJ1-1, the V gene TRBV2; D may be TRBD1 (5 bases). Trimming took 3 bases from V and 1 from J, leaving 12 bases between them. The CDR3 extends over 15 amino acids. The germline gives CDR1 SNHLY, CDR2 FYNNEI.

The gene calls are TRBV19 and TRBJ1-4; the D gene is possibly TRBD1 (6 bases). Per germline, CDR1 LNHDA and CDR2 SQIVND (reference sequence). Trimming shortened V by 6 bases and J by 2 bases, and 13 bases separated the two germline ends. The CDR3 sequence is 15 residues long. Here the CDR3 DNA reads TGTGCCAGTAGAACCACAGGGCGGACTAATGAAAAACTGTTTTTT. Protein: CASRTTGRTNEKLFF. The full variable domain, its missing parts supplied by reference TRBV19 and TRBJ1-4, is DGGITQSPKYLFRKEGQNVTLSCEQNLNHDAMYWYRQDPGQGLRLIYYSQIVNDFQKGDIAEGYSVSREKKESFPLTVTSAQKNPTAFYLCASRTTGRTNEKLFFGSGTQLSVL.

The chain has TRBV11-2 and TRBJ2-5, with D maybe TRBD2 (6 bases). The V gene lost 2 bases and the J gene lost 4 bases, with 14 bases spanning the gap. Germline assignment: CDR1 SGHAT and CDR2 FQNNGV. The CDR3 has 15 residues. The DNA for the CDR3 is TGTGCCAGCAGCTTACAGGGAGGCGAAAGAGAGACCCAGTACTTC. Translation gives CASSLQGGERETQYF.

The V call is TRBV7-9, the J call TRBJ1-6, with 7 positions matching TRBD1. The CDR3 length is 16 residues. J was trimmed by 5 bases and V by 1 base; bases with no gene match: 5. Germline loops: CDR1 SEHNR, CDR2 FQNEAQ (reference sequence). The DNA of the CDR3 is TGTGCCAGCAGCTTAGGTGGGGACAGCAATAATTCACCCCTCCACTTT. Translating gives CASSLGGDSNNSPLHF.

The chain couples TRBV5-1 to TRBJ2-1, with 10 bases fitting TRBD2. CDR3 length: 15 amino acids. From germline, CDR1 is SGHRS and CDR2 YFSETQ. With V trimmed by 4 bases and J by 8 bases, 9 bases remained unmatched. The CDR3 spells CASSGAGTSVYEQFF. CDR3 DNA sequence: TGCGCCAGCAGCGGAGCCGGGACTAGCGTCTATGAGCAGTTCTTC.